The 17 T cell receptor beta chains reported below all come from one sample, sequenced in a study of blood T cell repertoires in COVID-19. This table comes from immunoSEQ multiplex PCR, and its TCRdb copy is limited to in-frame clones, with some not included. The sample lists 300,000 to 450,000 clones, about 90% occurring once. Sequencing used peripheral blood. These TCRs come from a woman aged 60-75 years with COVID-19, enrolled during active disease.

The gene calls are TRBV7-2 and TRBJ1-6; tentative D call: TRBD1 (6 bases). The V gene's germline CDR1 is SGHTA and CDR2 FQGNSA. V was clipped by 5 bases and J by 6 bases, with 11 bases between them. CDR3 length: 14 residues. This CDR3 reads CASSLDRLNSPLHF. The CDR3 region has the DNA TGTGCCAGCAGCCTAGACAGGCTTAATTCACCCCTCCACTTT.

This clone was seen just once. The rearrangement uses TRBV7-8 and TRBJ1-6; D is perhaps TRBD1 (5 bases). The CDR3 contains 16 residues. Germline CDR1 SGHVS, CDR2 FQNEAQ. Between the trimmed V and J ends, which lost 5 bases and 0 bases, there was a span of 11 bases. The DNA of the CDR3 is TGTGCCAGCAGCCCCATGGGGGGCTCCTATAATTCACCCCTCCACTTT. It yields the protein CASSPMGGSYNSPLHF.

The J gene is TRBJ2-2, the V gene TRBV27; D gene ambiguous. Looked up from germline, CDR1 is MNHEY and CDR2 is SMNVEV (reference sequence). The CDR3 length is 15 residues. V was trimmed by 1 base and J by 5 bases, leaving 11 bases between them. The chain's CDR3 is CASSLLASGTGELFF. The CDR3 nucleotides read TGTGCCAGCAGTTTATTGGCTAGTGGGACCGGGGAGCTGTTTTTT.

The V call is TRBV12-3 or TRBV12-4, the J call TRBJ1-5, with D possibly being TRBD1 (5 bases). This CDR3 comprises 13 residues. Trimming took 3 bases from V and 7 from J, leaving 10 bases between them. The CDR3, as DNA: TGTGCCAGCAGTTTTGCGGGGGGACAGCCCCAGCATTTT. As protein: CASSFAGGQPQHF.

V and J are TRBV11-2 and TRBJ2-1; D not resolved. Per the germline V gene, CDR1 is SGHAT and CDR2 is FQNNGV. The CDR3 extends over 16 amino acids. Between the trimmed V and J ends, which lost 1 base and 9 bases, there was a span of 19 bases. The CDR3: CASSLGSGQRGTEQFF. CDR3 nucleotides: TGTGCCAGCAGCTTAGGGTCTGGCCAACGAGGTACTGAGCAGTTCTTC.

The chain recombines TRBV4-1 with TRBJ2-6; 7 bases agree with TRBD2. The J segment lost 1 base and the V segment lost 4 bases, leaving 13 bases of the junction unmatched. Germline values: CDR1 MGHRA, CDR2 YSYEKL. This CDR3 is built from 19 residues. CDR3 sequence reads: CASSRKGEGRGSGANVLTF. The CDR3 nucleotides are TGCGCCAGCAGCCGTAAAGGGGAGGGAAGAGGATCTGGGGCCAACGTCCTGACTTTC.

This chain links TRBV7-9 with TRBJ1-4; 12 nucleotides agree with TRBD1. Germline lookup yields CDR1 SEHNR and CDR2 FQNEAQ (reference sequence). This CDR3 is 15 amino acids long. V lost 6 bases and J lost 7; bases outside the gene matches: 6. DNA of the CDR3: TGTGCCAGCAGACCCGGGACAGGGGGCTCTGAAAAACTGTTTTTT. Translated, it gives CASRPGTGGSEKLFF.

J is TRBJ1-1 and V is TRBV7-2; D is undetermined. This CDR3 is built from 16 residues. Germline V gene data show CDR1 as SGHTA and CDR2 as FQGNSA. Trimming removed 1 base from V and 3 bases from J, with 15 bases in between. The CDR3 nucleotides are TGTGCCAGCAGCTTAGGTCCCGGGGAAGCGGACACTGAAGCTTTCTTT. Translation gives CASSLGPGEADTEAFF. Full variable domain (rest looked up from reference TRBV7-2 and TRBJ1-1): GAGVSQSPSNKVTEKGKDVELRCDPISGHTALYWYRQSLGQGLEFLIYFQGNSAPDKSGLPSDRFSAERTGGSVSTLTIQRTQQEDSAVYLCASSLGPGEADTEAFFGQGTRLTVV.

The CDR3 nucleotides are TGTGCCAGCAGCTTGACAGGGGGCGACCAAGAGACCCAGTACTTC. It encodes CASSLTGGDQETQYF. The chain combines TRBV7-9 with TRBJ2-5; 10 bases line up with TRBD1. The CDR3 is made up of 15 amino acids. Per the germline V gene, CDR1 is SEHNR and CDR2 is FQNEAQ (reference sequence). The V and J ends lost 3 bases and 0 bases, in that order; junction bases with no gene match: 1.

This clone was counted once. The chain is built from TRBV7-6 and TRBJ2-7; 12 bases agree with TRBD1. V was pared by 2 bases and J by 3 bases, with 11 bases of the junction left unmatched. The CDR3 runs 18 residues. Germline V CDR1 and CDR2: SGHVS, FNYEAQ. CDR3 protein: CASSLMGQGALRGYEQYF. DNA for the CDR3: TGTGCCAGCAGCTTAATGGGACAGGGGGCGCTCAGGGGCTACGAGCAGTACTTC. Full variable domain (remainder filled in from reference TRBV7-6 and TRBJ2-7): GAGVSQSPRYKVTKRGQDVALRCDPISGHVSLYWYRQALGQGPEFLTYFNYEAQQDKSGLPNDRFSAERPEGSISTLTIQRTEQRDSAMYRCASSLMGQGALRGYEQYFGPGTRLTVT.

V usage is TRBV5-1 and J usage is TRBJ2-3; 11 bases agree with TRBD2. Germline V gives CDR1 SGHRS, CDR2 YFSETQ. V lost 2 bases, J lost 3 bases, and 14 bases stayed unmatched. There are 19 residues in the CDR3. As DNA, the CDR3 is TGCGCCAGCAGCTTTAAACTAGCGGGGGAGCCTTGGAGGACAGATACGCAGTATTTT. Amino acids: CASSFKLAGEPWRTDTQYF.

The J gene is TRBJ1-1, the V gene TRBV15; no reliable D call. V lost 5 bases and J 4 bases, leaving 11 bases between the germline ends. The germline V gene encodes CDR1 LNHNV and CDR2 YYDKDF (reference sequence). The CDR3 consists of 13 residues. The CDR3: CATSYIEGTEAFF. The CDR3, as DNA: TGTGCCACCAGCTATATCGAGGGCACTGAAGCTTTCTTT.

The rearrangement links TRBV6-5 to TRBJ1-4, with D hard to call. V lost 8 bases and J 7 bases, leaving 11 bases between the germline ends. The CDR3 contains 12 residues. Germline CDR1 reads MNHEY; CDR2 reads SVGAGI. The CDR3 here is CASGRWAEKLFF. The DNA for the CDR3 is TGTGCCAGCGGAAGGTGGGCTGAAAAACTGTTTTTT.

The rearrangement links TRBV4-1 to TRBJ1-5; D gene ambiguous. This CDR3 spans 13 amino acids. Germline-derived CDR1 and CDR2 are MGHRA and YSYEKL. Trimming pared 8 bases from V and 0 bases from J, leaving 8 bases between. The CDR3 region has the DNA TGCGCCAGCGGACTGTATAGCAATCAGCCCCAGCATTTT. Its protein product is CASGLYSNQPQHF.

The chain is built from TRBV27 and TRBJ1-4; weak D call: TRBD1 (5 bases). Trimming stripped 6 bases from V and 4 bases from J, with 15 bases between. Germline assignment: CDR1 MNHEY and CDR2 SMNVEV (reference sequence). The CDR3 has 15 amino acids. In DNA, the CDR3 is TGTGCCAGCAGACCCTTCCAGGGCCTTAATGAAAAACTGTTTTTT. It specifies CASRPFQGLNEKLFF.

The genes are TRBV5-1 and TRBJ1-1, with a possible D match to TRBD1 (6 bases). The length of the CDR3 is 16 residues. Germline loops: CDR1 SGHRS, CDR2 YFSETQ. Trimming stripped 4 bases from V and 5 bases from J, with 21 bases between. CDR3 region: CASSVFPGGGGTEAFF. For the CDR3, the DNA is TGCGCCAGCAGCGTCTTCCCGGGGGGCGGAGGAACTGAAGCTTTCTTT.

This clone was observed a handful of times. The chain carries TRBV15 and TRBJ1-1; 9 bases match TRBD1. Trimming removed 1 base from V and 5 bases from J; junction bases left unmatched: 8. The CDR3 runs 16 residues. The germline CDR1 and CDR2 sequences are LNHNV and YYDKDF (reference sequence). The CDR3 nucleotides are TGTGCCACCAGCAGAGCGGGGACAGGGAGAGAAACTGAAGCTTTCTTT. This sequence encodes CATSRAGTGRETEAFF.